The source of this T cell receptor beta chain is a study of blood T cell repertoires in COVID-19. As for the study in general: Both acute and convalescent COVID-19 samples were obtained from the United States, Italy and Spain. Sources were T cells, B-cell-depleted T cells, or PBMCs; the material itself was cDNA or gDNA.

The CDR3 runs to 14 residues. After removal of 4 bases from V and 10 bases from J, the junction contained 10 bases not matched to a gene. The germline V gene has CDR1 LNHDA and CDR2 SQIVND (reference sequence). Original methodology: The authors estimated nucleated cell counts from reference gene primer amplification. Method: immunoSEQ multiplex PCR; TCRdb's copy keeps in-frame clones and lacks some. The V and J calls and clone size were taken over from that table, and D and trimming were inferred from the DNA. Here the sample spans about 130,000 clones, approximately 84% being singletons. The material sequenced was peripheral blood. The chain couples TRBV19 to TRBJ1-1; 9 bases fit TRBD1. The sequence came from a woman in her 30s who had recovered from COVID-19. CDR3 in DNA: TGTGCCAGTAGTAGCCGGGACAGGGCCGGGGGAGCTTTCTTT. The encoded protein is CASSSRDRAGGAFF.